One sample yielded the 7 T cell receptor beta chains listed below, sequenced in a study of T-cell memory formation after mild COVID-19. TCRdb recomputed calls from the 5' RACE reads with MiXCR, one row per CDR3 protein. This table has around 340,000 distinct CDR3 sequences, more than 15% appearing once. What was sequenced was PBMCs or a T cell subset sorted from them (not recorded which). These receptors were taken from a man between 18 and 29 years old who had mild COVID-19 (a few samples of this study predate the infection). Cell type and time point are not known.

This clonotype was detected a few times. The V and J genes are TRBV5-1 and TRBJ2-5; D is unclear. Germline-derived CDR1 and CDR2 are SGHRS and YFSETQ. The CDR3 runs 14 residues. Trimming cost V 1 base and J 2 bases, with 9 bases left between them. CDR3 region: CASSLKAVQETQYF. In DNA form, the CDR3 reads TGCGCCAGCAGCTTGAAGGCAGTTCAAGAGACCCAGTACTTC.

This clonotype was seen a few times. This chain links TRBV11-3 with TRBJ2-2; D gene unclear. V lost 5 bases and J 6 bases, leaving 10 bases between the germline ends. Germline V gene data show CDR1 as SGHNT and CDR2 as YENEEA. The CDR3 runs 13 residues. The chain's CDR3 is CASSPYWSGELFF. CDR3 sequence (DNA): TGTGCCAGCAGCCCCTACTGGTCCGGGGAGCTGTTTTTT.

This clonotype was counted a few times. The gene calls are TRBV5-1 and TRBJ2-7; TRBD1 agrees at 7 bases. Per germline, CDR1 SGHRS and CDR2 YFSETQ. CDR3 length: 13 residues. V lost 8 bases to trimming and J lost 5 bases; unmatched junction nucleotides: 10. The CDR3 sequence is CASRNDRVHEQYF. Here the CDR3 DNA reads TGCGCCAGTCGAAACGACAGGGTCCACGAGCAGTACTTC.

In this sample, this clonotype turned up a few times. The chain carries TRBV4-3 and TRBJ2-2, with a tentative D call TRBD1 (5 bases). The CDR3 consists of 14 residues. The germline V gene encodes CDR1 LGHNA and CDR2 YSLEER. Trimming took 4 bases from V and 9 from J, leaving 15 bases between them. DNA of the CDR3: TGCGCCAGCAGCCTAGGCAGGGCAGCGAGGGAGCTGTTTTTT. Protein sequence: CASSLGRAARELFF.

The sample holds a few counts of this clonotype. This chain uses TRBV20-1 with TRBJ2-3; the D gene is possibly TRBD2 (7 bases). CDR1 and CDR2 (germline): DFQATT, SNEGSKA (reference sequence). The CDR3 is 14 amino acids. The V gene lost 6 bases and the J gene lost 4 bases, with 17 bases spanning the gap. The CDR3 DNA follows: TGCAGTGCAAGGGGGGGGGCCGTATCAGATACGCAGTATTTT. Translation gives CSARGGAVSDTQYF.

The chain carries TRBV5-6 and TRBJ2-5, with TRBD2 as a possible D gene (6 bases). V gave up 5 bases and J gave up 4 bases, with 15 bases separating them. Germline values: CDR1 SGHDT, CDR2 YYEEEE. CDR3 size: 14 residues. CDR3 amino acids: CASRGGRAVETQYF. The CDR3 nucleotides read TGTGCCAGCAGGGGGGGTCGGGCTGTAGAGACCCAGTACTTC. The variable domain in full, with the rest retrieved from reference TRBV5-6 and TRBJ2-5, is DAGVTQSPTHLIKTRGQQVTLRCSPKSGHDTVSWYQQALGQGPQFIFQYYEEEERQRGNFPDRFSGHQFPNYSSELNVNALLLGDSALYLCASRGGRAVETQYFGPGTRLLVL.

The J gene is TRBJ1-5, the V gene TRBV19, with 7 nucleotides matching TRBD1. Looked up from germline, CDR1 is LNHDA and CDR2 is SQIVND (reference sequence). V gave up 3 bases and J gave up 7 bases; unmatched junction bases: 6. The CDR3 extends over 14 amino acids. DNA of the CDR3: TGTGCCAGTAGTATCGACAGGGTGGGCCAGCCCCAGCATTTT. This encodes CASSIDRVGQPQHF. Together with reference TRBV19 and TRBJ1-5, the CDR3 gives the full variable domain: DGGITQSPKYLFRKEGQNVTLSCEQNLNHDAMYWYRQDPGQGLRLIYYSQIVNDFQKGDIAEGYSVSREKKESFPLTVTSAQKNPTAFYLCASSIDRVGQPQHFGDGTRLSIL.